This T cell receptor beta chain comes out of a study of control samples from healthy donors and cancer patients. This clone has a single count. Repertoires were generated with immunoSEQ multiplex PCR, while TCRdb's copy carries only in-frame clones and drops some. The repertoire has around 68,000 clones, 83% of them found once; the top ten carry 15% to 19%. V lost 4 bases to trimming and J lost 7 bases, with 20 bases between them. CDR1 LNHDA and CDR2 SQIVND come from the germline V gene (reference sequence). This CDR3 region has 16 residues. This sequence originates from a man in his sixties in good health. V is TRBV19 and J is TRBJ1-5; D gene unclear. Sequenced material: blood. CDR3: CASSTKGGPGVQPQHF. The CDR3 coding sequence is TGTGCCAGTAGTACCAAGGGAGGGCCAGGTGTCCAGCCCCAGCATTTT.